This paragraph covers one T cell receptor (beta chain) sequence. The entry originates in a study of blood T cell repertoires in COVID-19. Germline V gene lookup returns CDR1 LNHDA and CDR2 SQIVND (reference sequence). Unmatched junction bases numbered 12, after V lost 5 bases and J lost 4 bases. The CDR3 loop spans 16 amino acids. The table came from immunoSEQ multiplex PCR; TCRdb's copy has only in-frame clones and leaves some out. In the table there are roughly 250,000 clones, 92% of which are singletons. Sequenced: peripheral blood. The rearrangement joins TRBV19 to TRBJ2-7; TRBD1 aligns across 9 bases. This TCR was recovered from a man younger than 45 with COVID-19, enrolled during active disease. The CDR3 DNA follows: TGTGCCAGTAGTCCATTTCCGGGACAGGGTTGGTACGAGCAGTACTTC. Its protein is CASSPFPGQGWYEQYF.